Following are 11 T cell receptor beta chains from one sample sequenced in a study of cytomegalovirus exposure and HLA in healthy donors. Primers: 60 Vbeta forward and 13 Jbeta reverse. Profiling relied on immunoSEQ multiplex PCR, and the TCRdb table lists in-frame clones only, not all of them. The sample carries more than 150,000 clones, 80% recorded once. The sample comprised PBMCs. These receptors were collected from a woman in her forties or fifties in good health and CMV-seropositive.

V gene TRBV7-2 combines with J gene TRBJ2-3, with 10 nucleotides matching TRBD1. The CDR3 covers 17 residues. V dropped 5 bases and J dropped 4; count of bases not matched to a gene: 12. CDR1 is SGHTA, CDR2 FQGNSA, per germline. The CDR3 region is CASSRQGAAGAADTQYF. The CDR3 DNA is TGTGCCAGCAGCCGACAGGGGGCTGCGGGAGCTGCAGATACGCAGTATTTT.

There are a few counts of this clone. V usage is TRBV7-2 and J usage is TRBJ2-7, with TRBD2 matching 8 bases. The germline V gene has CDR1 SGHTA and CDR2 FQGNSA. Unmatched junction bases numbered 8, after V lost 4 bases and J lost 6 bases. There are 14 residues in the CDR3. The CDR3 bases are TGTGCCAGCAGCTATAGCGGGGAGGGTCTCGAGCAGTACTTC. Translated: CASSYSGEGLEQYF.

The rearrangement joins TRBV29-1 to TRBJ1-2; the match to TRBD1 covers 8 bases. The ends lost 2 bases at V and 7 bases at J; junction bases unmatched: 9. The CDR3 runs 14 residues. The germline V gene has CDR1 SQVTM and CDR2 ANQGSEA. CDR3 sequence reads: CSVEWGQGAAGYTF. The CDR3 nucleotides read TGCAGCGTTGAATGGGGTCAGGGGGCGGCTGGCTACACCTTC.

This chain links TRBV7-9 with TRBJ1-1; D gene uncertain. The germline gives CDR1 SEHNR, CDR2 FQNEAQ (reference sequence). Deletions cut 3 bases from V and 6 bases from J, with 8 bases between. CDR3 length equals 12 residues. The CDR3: CASSFSGAEAFF. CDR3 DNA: TGTGCCAGCAGCTTTAGCGGCGCTGAAGCTTTCTTT.

The CDR3 loop reads CASSPSRTGGGNTEAFF. The CDR3 DNA reads as TGTGCCAGCTCACCTTCACGGACAGGGGGCGGAAACACTGAAGCTTTCTTT. This sequence joins TRBV18 and TRBJ1-1; the match to TRBD1 covers 11 bases. Germline CDR1 KGHSH, CDR2 LQKENI. The J segment lost 2 bases and the V segment lost 3 bases, leaving 8 bases of the junction unmatched. CDR3 length: 17 amino acids.

The CDR3 loop is CASSSAGTGGETQYF. Written as DNA, the CDR3 is TGTGCCAGCAGCTCCGCCGGGACAGGGGGCGAGACCCAGTACTTC. This chain joins TRBV7-2 and TRBJ2-5; 12 positions agree with TRBD1. The V gene end was trimmed by 4 bases and the J gene end by 5 bases; junction bases not matched to a gene: 5. The germline CDR1 and CDR2 sequences are SGHTA and FQGNSA. The CDR3 totals 15 residues.

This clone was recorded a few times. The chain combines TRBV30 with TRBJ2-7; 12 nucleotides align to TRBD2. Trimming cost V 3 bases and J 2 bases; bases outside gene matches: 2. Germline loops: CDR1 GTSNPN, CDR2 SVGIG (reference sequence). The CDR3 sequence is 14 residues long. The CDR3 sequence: CAWRRLAGAYEQYF. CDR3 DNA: TGTGCCTGGAGGAGACTAGCGGGGGCCTACGAGCAGTACTTC.

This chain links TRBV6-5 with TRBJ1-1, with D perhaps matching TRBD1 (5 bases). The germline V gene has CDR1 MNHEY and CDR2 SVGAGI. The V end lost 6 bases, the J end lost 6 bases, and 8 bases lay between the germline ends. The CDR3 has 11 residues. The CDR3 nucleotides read TGTGCCAGCAGGGGGGGGTCTGAAGCTTTCTTT. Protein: CASRGGSEAFF.

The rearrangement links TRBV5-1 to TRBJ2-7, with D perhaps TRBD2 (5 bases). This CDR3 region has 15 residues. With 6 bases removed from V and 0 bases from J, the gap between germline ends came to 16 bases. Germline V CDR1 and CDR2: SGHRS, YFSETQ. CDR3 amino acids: CASTPEAGLSYEQYF. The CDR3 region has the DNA TGCGCCAGCACCCCCGAGGCAGGACTCTCCTACGAGCAGTACTTC.

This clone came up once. CDR3 coding DNA: TGTGCCAGTAGTACCCTTCGTGCCAGAATAGCCGACAGACCTGGGGCCAACGTCCTGACTTTC. As protein: CASSTLRARIADRPGANVLTF. The chain links TRBV19 to TRBJ2-6; possibly TRBD1 for D (5 bases). With 4 bases removed from V and 2 bases from J, the gap between germline ends came to 27 bases. This CDR3 has 21 amino acids. CDR1 is LNHDA and CDR2 is SQIVND in the germline V gene (reference sequence).

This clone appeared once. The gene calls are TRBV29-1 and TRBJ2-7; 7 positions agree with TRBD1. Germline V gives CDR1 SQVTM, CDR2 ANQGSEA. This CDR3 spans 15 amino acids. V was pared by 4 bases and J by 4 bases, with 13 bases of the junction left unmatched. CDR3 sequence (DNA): TGCAGCGTTGCCGCACCCCCGGGACAGTGGTACGAGCAGTACTTC. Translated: CSVAAPPGQWYEQYF.